This entry is about one T cell receptor beta chain. This clonotype was seen at least ten times. It lacks a known antigen. There are no base qualities to consult, and no much larger clone falls within one base. This sample was taken from a study of Graves' ophthalmopathy and Graves' hyperthyroidism (dated by TCRdb to the late 2010s). About the investigation overall: Peripheral blood was collected before any treatment was given, at the time of initial diagnosis. After sampling, hyperthyroidism patients received methimazole starting at 30 mg daily, and ophthalmopathy patients received high-dose intravenous methylprednisolone. A discovery set of about a hundred patients (roughly 41 ophthalmopathy, 55 to 60 stable hyperthyroidism) was enrolled to explore V-J signatures distinguishing ophthalmopathy from hyperthyroidism. TCR beta repertoire signatures were used to distinguish Graves' ophthalmopathy from Graves' hyperthyroidism and to predict progression to ophthalmopathy. In a handful of hyperthyroidism patients, the T-cell repertoire of thyroid tissue was compared with the T-cell repertoire of blood. The approximately 100 discovery patients were divided at random into training and test sets in a 7:3 ratio. In total, some 130 blood samples were TCR-sequenced: fewer than 50 ophthalmopathy, approximately 80 hyperthyroidism and some 17 hyperthyroidism-to-ophthalmopathy patients. An independent validation cohort comprised around 19 hyperthyroidism patients and some 16 patients who later progressed from hyperthyroidism to ophthalmopathy. What the research found in general, with its limitations: Most expanded thyroid clonotypes with a frequency above 0.001 also appeared in blood, which suggests that blood repertoires may reflect the immune response in the thyroid. In validation, the model predicted ophthalmopathy progression with more than 70% sensitivity and around 72% specificity; around twelve predicted patients were CT-confirmed with GO in a median of around 6 months. Ophthalmopathy was separated from stable hyperthyroidism by the 13-signature model with 85% to 90% sensitivity and around 81% specificity in cross-validation and with 80%/75% in the test set. No statistical method was used to set the sample size in advance, and the investigators knew which group each participant was assigned to.

For repertoire sequencing, TCR beta CDR3 regions were amplified from RNA transcripts. The first round of RT-PCR was done with HTBI primers and the Qiagen OneStep RT-PCR kit, and was followed by a second round of multiplex PCR, then size selection and purification. Libraries were sequenced paired-end with 100 bp reads on an Illumina HiSeq2000. The authors processed their data as follows. SOAPnuke was used to process the reads, throwing out any read that had adapters, had uncalled bases, had a mean Phred below 15, or lacked an exact constant-primer or identifier match. High-quality paired reads were merged with COPE v1.2.5. Each unique nucleotide sequence was defined as a clonotype, and clonotypes were aligned to IMGT TRB V, D and J references with MiTCR v1.1. Only V-J combinations with frequency above 0.0001 were analysed, covering about 99% of repertoires. For each V-J combination, a TCR clonal expansion and chaos score was defined as the ratio of F50 clonal expansion to chaos observed in the TCRdist matrix. Features were reduced by Welch's t-statistics and random forest to approximately 12 V-J combinations, which fed a naive Bayes classifier. The Morisita-Horn index was used to measure how similar the thyroid and blood repertoires were. The raw public data were reprocessed by TCRdb itself: fastp quality trimming at Q25, MiXCR clonotype calling, in-frame beta chains only. Merged by CDR3 protein, the rows form single entries marked with the most common genes and DNA. The V and J calls and clone size are TCRdb's, not the authors'. The sample includes hundreds of thousands of distinct CDR3 sequences, with around 21% observed a single time. The ten largest make up approximately 3.2% of the sample.

A patient counted as having stable hyperthyroidism if there was no progression to ophthalmopathy within 18 months of follow-up. Hyperthyroidism patients were newly diagnosed, were aged 18 to 65 years, and had a disease duration under 2 months. Patients were excluded if they had other autoimmune diseases, uncontrolled infections, pregnancy or lactation. Clinical symptoms, serum thyroxine, TRAb, thyroid ultrasound and orbital computed tomography formed the basis of the diagnosis. Ficoll-Paque density gradient centrifugation was used to isolate PBMCs from around 10 ml of fresh peripheral blood. Trizol reagent was used to extract the total RNA, and its quality was then checked on an Agilent 2100 Bioanalyzer. Specimen: peripheral blood. This clonotype originated in a woman aged 18-29 years with stable Graves' hyperthyroidism. Donor details come from another sample of the same person, matched by shared clones.

CDR3 protein: CATQTQGTDTQYF. In nucleotides, the sequence is TGTGCCACCCAAACCCAGGGGACAGATACGCAGTATTTT. The V and J genes are TRBV15 and TRBJ2-3, with TRBD1 as a weak D call on 6 bases. Counted from cysteine to phenylalanine, this CDR3 has 13 amino acids. Here the CDR3 DNA is all that survives: 39 bases in frame from base 1. The trim is 8 bases for V and 3 bases for J, with a gap of 12 bases between the germline ends. The germline V gene encodes CDR1 LNHNV and CDR2 YYDKDF (reference sequence).